This T cell receptor beta chain was recovered during a study of cytomegalovirus exposure and HLA in healthy donors. Regarding the study as a whole: Subsequent analysis showed first-cohort TCR clusters tending to co-occur in approximately 120 validation repertoires.

V lost 5 bases and J 1 base, leaving 11 bases between the germline ends. The length of the CDR3 is 15 residues. Germline lookup yields CDR1 SGHTA and CDR2 FQGTGA. With respect to this clone: Its target is not known.

Generated by immunoSEQ multiplex PCR, the TCRdb table keeps only in-frame clones and is missing some. The data hold around 150,000 clones, with 70% to 85% observed a single time. Sequencing used PBMCs. The rearrangement uses TRBV7-3 and TRBJ2-2; the D gene is possibly TRBD2 (6 bases). The receptor comes from a man between 25 and 39 years old in good health and CMV-seropositive. CDR3 nucleotide sequence: TGTGCCAGCAGCCCCGGGACTCAGAACACCGGGGAGCTGTTTTTT. Translation: CASSPGTQNTGELFF.